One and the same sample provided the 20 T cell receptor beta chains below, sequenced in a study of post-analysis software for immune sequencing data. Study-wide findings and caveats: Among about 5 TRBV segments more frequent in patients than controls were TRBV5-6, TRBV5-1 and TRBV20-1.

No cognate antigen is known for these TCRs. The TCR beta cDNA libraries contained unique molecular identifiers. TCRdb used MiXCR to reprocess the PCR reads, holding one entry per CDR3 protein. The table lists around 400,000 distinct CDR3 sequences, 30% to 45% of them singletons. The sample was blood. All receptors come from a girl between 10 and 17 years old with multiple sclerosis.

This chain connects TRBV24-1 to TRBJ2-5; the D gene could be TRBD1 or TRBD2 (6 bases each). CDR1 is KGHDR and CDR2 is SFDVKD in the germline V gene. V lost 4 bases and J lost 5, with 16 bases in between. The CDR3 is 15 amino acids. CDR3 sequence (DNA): TGTGCCACCAGTGAGCCCGGCCGGGGGCGTGAGACCCAGTACTTC. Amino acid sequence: CATSEPGRGRETQYF.

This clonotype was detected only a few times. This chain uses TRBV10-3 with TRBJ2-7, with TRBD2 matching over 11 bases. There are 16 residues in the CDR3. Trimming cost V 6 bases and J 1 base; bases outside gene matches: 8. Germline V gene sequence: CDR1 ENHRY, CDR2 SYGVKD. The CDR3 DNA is TGTGCCATCAGCGAAGCCGGGACTAGCGGTTCCTACGAGCAGTACTTC. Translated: CAISEAGTSGSYEQYF.

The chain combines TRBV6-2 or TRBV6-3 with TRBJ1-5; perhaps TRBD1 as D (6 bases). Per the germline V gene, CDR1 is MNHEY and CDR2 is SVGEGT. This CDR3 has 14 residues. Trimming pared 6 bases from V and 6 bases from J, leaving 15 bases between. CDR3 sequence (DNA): TGTGCCAGCAGCCGGGACATTCGCGGTCAGCCCCAGCATTTT. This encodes CASSRDIRGQPQHF.

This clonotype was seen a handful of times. The CDR3, as DNA: TGCGCCAGCAGCTTGGCCGCGGATGAGCAGTTCTTC. Protein: CASSLAADEQFF. The rearrangement joins TRBV5-1 to TRBJ2-1; no clear D. V lost 0 bases, J lost 8 bases, and 6 bases lay in between. The CDR3 has 12 residues. CDR1 and CDR2 (germline): SGHRS, YFSETQ.

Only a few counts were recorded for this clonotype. CDR3 residues: CASSYAGGRVNEQFF. CDR3 sequence (DNA): TGTGCCAGCAGTTACGCGGGGGGTAGGGTTAATGAGCAGTTCTTC. The chain links TRBV6-5 to TRBJ2-1; 8 nucleotides match TRBD2. Per the germline V gene, CDR1 is MNHEY and CDR2 is SVGAGI. CDR3 length: 15 amino acids. Trimming at V came to 2 bases and at J to 7 bases, leaving 7 bases not matched to a gene.

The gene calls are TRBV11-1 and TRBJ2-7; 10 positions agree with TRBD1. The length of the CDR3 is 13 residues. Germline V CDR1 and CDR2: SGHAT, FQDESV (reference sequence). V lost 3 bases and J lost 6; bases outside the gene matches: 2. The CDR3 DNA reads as TGTGCCAGCAGCTTCGGGACAGGGGTCGAGCAGTACTTC. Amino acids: CASSFGTGVEQYF.

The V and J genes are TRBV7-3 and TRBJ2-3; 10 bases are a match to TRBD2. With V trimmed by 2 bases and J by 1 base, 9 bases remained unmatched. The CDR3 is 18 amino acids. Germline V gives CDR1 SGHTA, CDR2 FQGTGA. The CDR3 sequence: CASSLGRGLAGGTDTQYF. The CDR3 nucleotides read TGTGCCAGCAGCTTAGGGCGCGGTCTAGCGGGGGGCACAGATACGCAGTATTTT.

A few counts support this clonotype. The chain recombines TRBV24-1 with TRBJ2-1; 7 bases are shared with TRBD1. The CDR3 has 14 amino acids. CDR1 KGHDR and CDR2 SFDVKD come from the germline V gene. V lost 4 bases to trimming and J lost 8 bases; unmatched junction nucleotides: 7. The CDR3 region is CATSDQLQGDEQFF. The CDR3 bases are TGTGCCACCAGTGACCAATTGCAGGGGGATGAGCAGTTCTTC.

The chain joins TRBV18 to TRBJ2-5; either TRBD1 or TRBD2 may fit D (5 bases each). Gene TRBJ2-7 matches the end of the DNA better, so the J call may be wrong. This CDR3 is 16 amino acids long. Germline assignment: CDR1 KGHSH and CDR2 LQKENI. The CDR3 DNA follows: TGTGCCAGCTCCCCATTACCGGGACCAACCCCTATCGAGCAGTACTTC. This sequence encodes CASSPLPGPTPIEQYF.

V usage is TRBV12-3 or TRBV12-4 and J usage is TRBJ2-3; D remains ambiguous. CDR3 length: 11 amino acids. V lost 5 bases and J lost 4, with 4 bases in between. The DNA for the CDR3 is TGTGCCAGCAGTCACCCAGATACGCAGTATTTT. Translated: CASSHPDTQYF.

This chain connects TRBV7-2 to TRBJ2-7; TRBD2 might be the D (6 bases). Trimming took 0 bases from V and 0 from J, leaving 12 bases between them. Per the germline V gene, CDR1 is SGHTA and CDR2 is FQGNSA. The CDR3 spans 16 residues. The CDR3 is CASSLAAGLDSYEQYF. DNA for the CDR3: TGTGCCAGCAGCTTAGCAGCGGGCTTAGACTCCTACGAGCAGTACTTC. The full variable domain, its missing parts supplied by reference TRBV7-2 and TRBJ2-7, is GAGVSQSPSNKVTEKGKDVELRCDPISGHTALYWYRQSLGQGLEFLIYFQGNSAPDKSGLPSDRFSAERTGGSVSTLTIQRTQQEDSAVYLCASSLAAGLDSYEQYFGPGTRLTVT.

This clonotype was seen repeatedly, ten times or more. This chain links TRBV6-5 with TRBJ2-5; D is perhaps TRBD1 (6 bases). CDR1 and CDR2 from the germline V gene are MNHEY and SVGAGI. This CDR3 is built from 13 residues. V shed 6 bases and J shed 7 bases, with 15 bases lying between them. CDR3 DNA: TGTGCCAGCAGCCAAGGAATAGGGGGGACCCAGTACTTC. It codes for CASSQGIGGTQYF.

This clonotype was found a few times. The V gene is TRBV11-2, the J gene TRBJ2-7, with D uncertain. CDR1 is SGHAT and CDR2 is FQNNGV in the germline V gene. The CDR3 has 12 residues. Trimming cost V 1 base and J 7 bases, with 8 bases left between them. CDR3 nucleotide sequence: TGTGCCAGCAGCTTAGGGTTAGATGAGCAGTACTTC. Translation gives CASSLGLDEQYF.

CDR3 sequence: CASSSASGQTYEQYF. CDR3 nucleotide sequence: TGTGCCAGCAGCTCGGCCTCTGGACAGACTTACGAGCAGTACTTC. The chain carries TRBV11-1 and TRBJ2-7, with a tentative D call TRBD1 (6 bases). Trimming took off 4 bases at V and 4 bases at J, with 17 bases between the two ends. The length of the CDR3 is 15 residues. The V gene's germline CDR1 is SGHAT and CDR2 FQDESV (reference sequence). Full variable domain (remainder filled in from reference TRBV11-1 and TRBJ2-7): EAEVAQSPRYKITEKSQAVAFWCDPISGHATLYWYRQILGQGPELLVQFQDESVVDDSQLPKDRFSAERLKGVDSTLKIQPAELGDSAMYLCASSSASGQTYEQYFGPGTRLTVT.

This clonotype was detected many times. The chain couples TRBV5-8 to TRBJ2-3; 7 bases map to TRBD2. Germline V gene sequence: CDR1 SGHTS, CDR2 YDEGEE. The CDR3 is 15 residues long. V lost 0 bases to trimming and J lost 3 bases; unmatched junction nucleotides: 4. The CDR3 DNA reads TGTGCCAGCAGCTTGGCGGGACTACATACAGATACGCAGTATTTT. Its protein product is CASSLAGLHTDTQYF.

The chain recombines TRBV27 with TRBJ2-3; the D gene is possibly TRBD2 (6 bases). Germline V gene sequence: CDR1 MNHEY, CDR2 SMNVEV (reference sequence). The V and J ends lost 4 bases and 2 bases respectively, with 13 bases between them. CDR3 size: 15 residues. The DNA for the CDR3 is TGTGCCAGCAGTTCCCGGGACTCACCCACAGATACGCAGTATTTT. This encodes CASSSRDSPTDTQYF.

The CDR3 nucleotides are TGCAGTGCTGGAGCTTCGCTAGCCAAAAACATTCAGTACTTC. Its protein is CSAGASLAKNIQYF. The V and J genes are TRBV20-1 and TRBJ2-4, with unresolved D. The length of the CDR3 is 14 residues. V was cut by 5 bases and J by 0 bases, with 11 bases left in between. The germline gives CDR1 DFQATT, CDR2 SNEGSKA (reference sequence).

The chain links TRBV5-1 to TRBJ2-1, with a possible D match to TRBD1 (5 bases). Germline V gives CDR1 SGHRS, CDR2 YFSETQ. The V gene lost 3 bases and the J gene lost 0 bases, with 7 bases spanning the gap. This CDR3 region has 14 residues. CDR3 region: CASSWGRSYNEQFF. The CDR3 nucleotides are TGCGCCAGCAGCTGGGGCCGCTCCTACAATGAGCAGTTCTTC.

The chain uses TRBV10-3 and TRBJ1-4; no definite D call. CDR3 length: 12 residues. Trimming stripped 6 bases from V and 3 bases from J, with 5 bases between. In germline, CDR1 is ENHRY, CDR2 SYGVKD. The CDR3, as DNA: TGTGCCATCAGGGGAGCTAATGAAAAACTGTTTTTT. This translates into CAIRGANEKLFF.

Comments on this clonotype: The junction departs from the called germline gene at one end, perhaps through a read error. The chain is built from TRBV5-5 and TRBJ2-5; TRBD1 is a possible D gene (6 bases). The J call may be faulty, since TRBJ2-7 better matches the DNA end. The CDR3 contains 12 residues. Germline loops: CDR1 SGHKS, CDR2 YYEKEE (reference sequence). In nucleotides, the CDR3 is TGTGCCAGCAGGGGACAATCCTGCGAGCAGTACTTC. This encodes CASRGQSCEQYF.